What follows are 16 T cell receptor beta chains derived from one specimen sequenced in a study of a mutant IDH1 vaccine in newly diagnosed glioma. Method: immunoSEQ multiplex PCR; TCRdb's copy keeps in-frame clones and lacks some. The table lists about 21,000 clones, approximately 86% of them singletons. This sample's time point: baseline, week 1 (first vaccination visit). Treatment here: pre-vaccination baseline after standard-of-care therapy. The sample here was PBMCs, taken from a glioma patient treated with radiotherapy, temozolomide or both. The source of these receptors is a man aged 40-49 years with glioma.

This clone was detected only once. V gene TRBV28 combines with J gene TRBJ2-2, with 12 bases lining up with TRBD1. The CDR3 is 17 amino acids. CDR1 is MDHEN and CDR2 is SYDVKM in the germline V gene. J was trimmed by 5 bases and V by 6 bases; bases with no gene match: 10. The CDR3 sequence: CASRPTGQGARTGELFF. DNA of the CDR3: TGTGCCAGCAGACCTACGGGACAGGGGGCTCGAACCGGGGAGCTGTTTTTT.

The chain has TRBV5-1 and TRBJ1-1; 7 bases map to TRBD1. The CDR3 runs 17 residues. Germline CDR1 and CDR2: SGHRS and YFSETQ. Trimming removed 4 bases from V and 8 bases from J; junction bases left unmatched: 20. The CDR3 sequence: CASSPLITLTGRYEAFF. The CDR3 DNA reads TGCGCCAGCAGCCCCCTGATCACCTTGACAGGGCGATACGAAGCTTTCTTT.

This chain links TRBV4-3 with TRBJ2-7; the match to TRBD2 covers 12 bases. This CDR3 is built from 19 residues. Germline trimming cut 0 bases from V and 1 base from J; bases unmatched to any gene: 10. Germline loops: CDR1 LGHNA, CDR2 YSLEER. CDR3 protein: CASSQDPPLAGGPSYEQYF. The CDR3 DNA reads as TGCGCCAGCAGCCAAGACCCCCCACTAGCGGGGGGCCCTTCCTACGAGCAGTACTTC.

In nucleotides, the CDR3 is TGTGCCAGTGGGGACAGGGGCCGCCTGGATGGCTACACCTTC. The encoded protein is CASGDRGRLDGYTF. The genes are TRBV19 and TRBJ1-2, with 10 nucleotides matching TRBD1. This CDR3 is built from 14 residues. Germline lookup yields CDR1 LNHDA and CDR2 SQIVND (reference sequence). Trimming took 8 bases from V and 6 from J; bases not matched to a gene: 9.

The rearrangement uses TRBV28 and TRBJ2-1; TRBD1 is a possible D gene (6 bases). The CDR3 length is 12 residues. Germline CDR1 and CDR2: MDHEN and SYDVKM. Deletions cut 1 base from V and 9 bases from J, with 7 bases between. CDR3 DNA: TGTGCCAGCAGTTTATTCAGGGGTGAGCAGTTCTTC. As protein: CASSLFRGEQFF.

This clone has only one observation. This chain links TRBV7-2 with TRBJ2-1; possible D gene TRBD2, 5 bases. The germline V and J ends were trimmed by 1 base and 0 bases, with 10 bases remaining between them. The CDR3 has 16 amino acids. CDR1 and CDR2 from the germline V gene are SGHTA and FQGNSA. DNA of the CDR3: TGTGCCAGCAGCTTAGTGATTGGGAGCTCCTACAATGAGCAGTTCTTC. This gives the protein CASSLVIGSSYNEQFF.

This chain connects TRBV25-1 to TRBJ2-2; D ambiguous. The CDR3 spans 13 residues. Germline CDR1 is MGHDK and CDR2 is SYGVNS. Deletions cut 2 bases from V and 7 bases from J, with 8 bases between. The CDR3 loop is CASSEHFDGELFF. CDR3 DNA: TGTGCCAGCAGTGAACACTTTGACGGGGAGCTGTTTTTT.

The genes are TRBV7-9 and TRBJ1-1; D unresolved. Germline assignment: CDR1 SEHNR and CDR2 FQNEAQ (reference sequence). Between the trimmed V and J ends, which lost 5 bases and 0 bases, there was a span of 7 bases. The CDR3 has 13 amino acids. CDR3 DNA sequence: TGTGCCAGCAGCAGACAAATGAACACTGAAGCTTTCTTT. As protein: CASSRQMNTEAFF.

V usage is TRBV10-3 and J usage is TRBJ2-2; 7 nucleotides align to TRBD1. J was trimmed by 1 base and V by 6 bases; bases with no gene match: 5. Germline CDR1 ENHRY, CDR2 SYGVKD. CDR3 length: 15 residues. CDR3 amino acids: CAISPGQLNTGELFF. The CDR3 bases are TGTGCCATCAGCCCGGGACAGTTGAACACCGGGGAGCTGTTTTTT.

CDR3 protein: CASRVTSDNEQFF. DNA of the CDR3: TGTGCCAGCAGGGTGACTAGCGACAATGAGCAGTTCTTC. This chain connects TRBV2 to TRBJ2-1; 8 nucleotides align to TRBD2. V was clipped by 6 bases and J by 5 bases; unmatched bases: 3. CDR3 size: 13 residues. CDR1 SNHLY and CDR2 FYNNEI come from the germline V gene.

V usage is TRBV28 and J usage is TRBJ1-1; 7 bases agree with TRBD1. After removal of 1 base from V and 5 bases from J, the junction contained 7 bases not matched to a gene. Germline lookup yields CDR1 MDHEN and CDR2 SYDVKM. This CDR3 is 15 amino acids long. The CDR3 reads CASSLSARGGTEAFF. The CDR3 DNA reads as TGTGCCAGCAGTTTATCTGCCAGGGGGGGAACTGAAGCTTTCTTT.

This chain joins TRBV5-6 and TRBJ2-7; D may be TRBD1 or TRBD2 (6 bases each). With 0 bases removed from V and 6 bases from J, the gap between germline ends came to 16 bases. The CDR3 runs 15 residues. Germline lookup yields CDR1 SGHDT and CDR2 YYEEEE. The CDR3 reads CASSLGVPGGSEQYF. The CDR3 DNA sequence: TGTGCCAGCAGCTTGGGTGTTCCCGGGGGCAGCGAGCAGTACTTC. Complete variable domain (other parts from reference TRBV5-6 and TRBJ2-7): DAGVTQSPTHLIKTRGQQVTLRCSPKSGHDTVSWYQQALGQGPQFIFQYYEEEERQRGNFPDRFSGHQFPNYSSELNVNALLLGDSALYLCASSLGVPGGSEQYFGPGTRLTVT.

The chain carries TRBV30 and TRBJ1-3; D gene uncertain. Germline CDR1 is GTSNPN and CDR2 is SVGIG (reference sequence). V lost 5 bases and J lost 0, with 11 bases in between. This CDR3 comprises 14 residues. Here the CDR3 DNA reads TGTGCCTGGGAAGGACGCACCTCTGGAAACACCATATATTTT. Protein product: CAWEGRTSGNTIYF.

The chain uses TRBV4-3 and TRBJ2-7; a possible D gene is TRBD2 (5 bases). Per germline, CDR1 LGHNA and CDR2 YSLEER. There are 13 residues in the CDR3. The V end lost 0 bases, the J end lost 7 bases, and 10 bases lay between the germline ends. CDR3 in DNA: TGCGCCAGCAGCCAAGAAGGATGGGAGGAGCAGTACTTC. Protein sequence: CASSQEGWEEQYF.

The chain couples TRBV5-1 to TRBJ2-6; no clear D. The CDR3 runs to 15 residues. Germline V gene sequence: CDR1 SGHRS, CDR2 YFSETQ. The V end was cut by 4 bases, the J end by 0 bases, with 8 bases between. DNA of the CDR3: TGCGCCAGCAGCCTTCAGAGCTCTGGGGCCAACGTCCTGACTTTC. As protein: CASSLQSSGANVLTF. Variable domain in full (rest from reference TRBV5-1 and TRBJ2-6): KAGVTQTPRYLIKTRGQQVTLSCSPISGHRSVSWYQQTPGQGLQFLFEYFSETQRNKGNFPGRFSGRQFSNSRSEMNVSTLELGDSALYLCASSLQSSGANVLTFGAGSRLTVL.

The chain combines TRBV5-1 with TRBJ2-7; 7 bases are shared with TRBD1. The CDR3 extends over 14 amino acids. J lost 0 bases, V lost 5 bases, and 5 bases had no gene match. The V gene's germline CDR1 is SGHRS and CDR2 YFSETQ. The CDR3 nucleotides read TGCGCCAGCAGGTTTCGGGACAGCTCCTACGAGCAGTACGTC. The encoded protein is CASRFRDSSYEQYV.